The 30 T cell receptor beta chains given below trace back to one sample, sequenced in a study of T cell responses to AZD1222 COVID-19 vaccine. Only in-frame clones appear in the TCRdb table, and some are missing; sequencing was by immunoSEQ multiplex PCR. The sample lists about 150,000 clones, about nine tenths occurring once. Sequences were derived from peripheral blood, sampled on day 0 of AZD1222 vaccination. The receptors come from an adult in good health.

This clone has just a few counts. The genes are TRBV15 and TRBJ1-5, with D tentatively TRBD1 (6 bases). The ends were cut back, 1 base at V and 5 bases at J, with 12 bases in the middle. The CDR3 consists of 15 residues. Per the germline V gene, CDR1 is LNHNV and CDR2 is YYDKDF (reference sequence). The CDR3 loop reads CATSRGGADYQPQHF. CDR3 in DNA: TGTGCCACCAGCAGAGGGGGGGCGGACTATCAGCCCCAGCATTTT.

This clone appeared once. The rearrangement joins TRBV19 to TRBJ1-5; D may be TRBD1 (5 bases). Trimming stripped 5 bases from V and 5 bases from J, with 19 bases between. Germline CDR1 and CDR2: LNHDA and SQIVND (reference sequence). The CDR3 is made up of 16 amino acids. CDR3: CASSLKGLGGHQPQHF. The CDR3 DNA is TGTGCCAGTAGTTTAAAGGGACTGGGAGGGCATCAGCCCCAGCATTTT.

This clone was seen just once. V usage is TRBV11-2 and J usage is TRBJ2-1; 7 positions match TRBD1. Germline V gives CDR1 SGHAT, CDR2 FQNNGV. V was clipped by 5 bases and J by 3 bases; unmatched bases: 10. The CDR3 has 16 amino acids. CDR3 protein: CASSTRTGIVYNEQFF. The CDR3, as DNA: TGTGCCAGCAGCACCCGGACAGGTATCGTCTACAATGAGCAGTTCTTC.

This chain joins TRBV6-5 and TRBJ1-2; D not resolved. The CDR3 sequence is 13 residues long. Germline CDR1 reads MNHEY; CDR2 reads SVGAGI. The V end was cut by 4 bases, the J end by 2 bases, with 8 bases between. As DNA, the CDR3 is TGTGCCAGCAGTTCTGGGAGGAACTATGGCTACACCTTC. Protein sequence: CASSSGRNYGYTF.

V and J are TRBV7-2 and TRBJ1-1; D is undetermined. The CDR3 contains 15 residues. In germline, CDR1 is SGHTA, CDR2 FQGNSA. Trimming removed 1 base at V and 1 base at J, with 10 bases between. The CDR3 DNA follows: TGTGCCAGCAGCTTAGGATCGGGAGCGAACACTGAAGCTTTCTTT. Its protein product is CASSLGSGANTEAFF. Looking up the rest from reference TRBV7-2 and TRBJ1-1 gives the full variable domain: GAGVSQSPSNKVTEKGKDVELRCDPISGHTALYWYRQSLGQGLEFLIYFQGNSAPDKSGLPSDRFSAERTGGSVSTLTIQRTQQEDSAVYLCASSLGSGANTEAFFGQGTRLTVV.

The CDR3 is CASSYSGKKGGYTF. The CDR3 bases are TGTGCCAGCAGTTACTCCGGGAAAAAGGGGGGCTACACCTTC. The chain uses TRBV6-5 and TRBJ1-2; tentative D call: TRBD1 (5 bases). V lost 0 bases and J lost 8, with 13 bases in between. CDR1 and CDR2 from the germline V gene are MNHEY and SVGAGI. This CDR3 has 14 amino acids.

This chain joins TRBV2 and TRBJ1-2; D unresolved. From germline, CDR1 is SNHLY and CDR2 FYNNEI. CDR3 length equals 14 residues. V dropped 4 bases and J dropped 0 bases, with 9 bases sitting between them. The CDR3 loop is CASSANPANYGYTF. CDR3 bases: TGTGCCAGCAGTGCGAACCCAGCTAACTATGGCTACACCTTC.

The chain carries TRBV3-1 (or the pseudogene TRBV3-2) and TRBJ1-2, with D hard to call. This CDR3 region has 11 residues. Germline loops: CDR1 LGHDT, CDR2 YNNKEL (reference sequence). The V end was cut by 2 bases, the J end by 8 bases, with 6 bases between. Here the CDR3 reads CASSQLGGYTF. CDR3 DNA: TGTGCCAGCAGCCAACTTGGCGGCTACACCTTC.

The chain links TRBV2 to TRBJ2-4; 11 bases map to TRBD2. Germline CDR1 is SNHLY and CDR2 is FYNNEI. The CDR3 contains 15 residues. V shed 6 bases, J shed 8 bases, and the junction held 9 bases outside the gene matches. The CDR3 DNA follows: TGTGCCAGCAGACTAGCGGGAGAAATTAGGCACATTCAGTACTTC. It yields the protein CASRLAGEIRHIQYF.

The chain carries TRBV9 and TRBJ1-3; maybe TRBD1 (6 bases). The V end lost 2 bases, the J end lost 0 bases, and 9 bases lay between the germline ends. This CDR3 is built from 15 residues. Germline V CDR1 and CDR2: SGDLS, YYNGEE. The DNA of the CDR3 is TGTGCCAGCAGCGTGGGGGCCGTCTCTGGAAACACCATATATTTT. The encoded protein is CASSVGAVSGNTIYF.

This rearrangement joins TRBV12-3 or TRBV12-4 to TRBJ1-5; 7 nucleotides line up with TRBD1. The CDR3 is 13 residues long. The ends lost 1 base at V and 9 bases at J; junction bases unmatched: 3. This chain's CDR3 is CASSLGQGAPQHF. The CDR3 nucleotides are TGTGCCAGCAGTTTAGGACAGGGAGCGCCCCAGCATTTT.

The chain is built from TRBV28 and TRBJ1-5, with unresolved D. V shed 6 bases and J shed 6 bases, with 15 bases lying between them. CDR3 length equals 14 residues. Germline V gene lookup returns CDR1 MDHEN and CDR2 SYDVKM. The DNA for the CDR3 is TGTGCCAGCAGGCTAACTTCGGACGGTCAGCCCCAGCATTTT. It is translated as CASRLTSDGQPQHF. The full variable domain, rest sourced from reference TRBV28 and TRBJ1-5, is DVKVTQSSRYLVKRTGEKVFLECVQDMDHENMFWYRQDPGLGLRLIYFSYDVKMKEKGDIPEGYSVSREKKERFSLILESASTNQTSMYLCASRLTSDGQPQHFGDGTRLSIL.

The V and J genes are TRBV5-1 and TRBJ2-7; 10 bases fit TRBD2. Germline values: CDR1 SGHRS, CDR2 YFSETQ. V dropped 3 bases and J dropped 1; count of bases not matched to a gene: 4. This CDR3 spans 15 amino acids. The CDR3 reads CASSSLAGVSYEQYF. CDR3 DNA: TGCGCCAGCAGCTCCCTAGCGGGAGTATCCTACGAGCAGTACTTC. The full variable domain, its missing parts supplied by reference TRBV5-1 and TRBJ2-7, is KAGVTQTPRYLIKTRGQQVTLSCSPISGHRSVSWYQQTPGQGLQFLFEYFSETQRNKGNFPGRFSGRQFSNSRSEMNVSTLELGDSALYLCASSSLAGVSYEQYFGPGTRLTVT.

The J gene is TRBJ2-4, the V gene TRBV5-1, with TRBD1 matching 8 bases. The J segment lost 2 bases and the V segment lost 2 bases, leaving 3 bases of the junction unmatched. Germline V gives CDR1 SGHRS, CDR2 YFSETQ. The CDR3 is 15 residues long. The CDR3 nucleotides read TGCGCCAGCAGCTTCGGACAGGGAACCAAAAACATTCAGTACTTC. Protein sequence: CASSFGQGTKNIQYF.

The genes are TRBV6-2 or TRBV6-3 and TRBJ2-7; D not resolved. This CDR3 is 13 amino acids long. V lost 3 bases and J 1 base, leaving 7 bases between the germline ends. The germline V gene encodes CDR1 MNHEY and CDR2 SVGEGT. CDR3 amino acids: CASSYLRSYEQYF. In nucleotides, the CDR3 is TGTGCCAGCAGTTATTTGAGATCCTACGAGCAGTACTTC.

This rearrangement joins TRBV5-6 to TRBJ1-3, with 11 bases matching TRBD1. Germline V gene data show CDR1 as SGHDT and CDR2 as YYEEEE. CDR3 length: 15 residues. V shed 5 bases and J 2 bases; nucleotides not matched to a gene: 3. CDR3 region: CASRPGQGAGNTIYF. The DNA of the CDR3 is TGTGCCAGCAGACCGGGACAGGGGGCTGGAAACACCATATATTTT.

The chain links TRBV12-3 or TRBV12-4 to TRBJ1-1; a possible D gene is TRBD1 (6 bases). CDR3 length equals 13 residues. Trimming pared 3 bases from V and 5 bases from J, leaving 10 bases between. CDR3 DNA sequence: TGTGCCAGCAGTTTTTCCAGGGGAACTGAAGCTTTCTTT. Its protein product is CASSFSRGTEAFF.

The V call is TRBV7-9, the J call TRBJ1-1, with D maybe TRBD1 (5 bases). The CDR3 sequence is 15 residues long. Trimming stripped 5 bases from V and 3 bases from J, with 16 bases between. Germline CDR1 is SEHNR and CDR2 is FQNEAQ (reference sequence). The CDR3 sequence: CASSRAGSGDTEAFF. The CDR3 coding sequence is TGTGCCAGCAGCCGCGCCGGGTCGGGGGACACTGAAGCTTTCTTT. The variable domain in full, completed from reference TRBV7-9 and TRBJ1-1, reads DTGVSQNPRHKITKRGQNVTFRCDPISEHNRLYWYRQTLGQGPEFLTYFQNEAQLEKSRLLSDRFSAERPKGSFSTLEIQRTEQGDSAMYLCASSRAGSGDTEAFFGQGTRLTVV.

This rearrangement joins TRBV28 to TRBJ2-5, with D unresolved. The CDR3 contains 13 residues. CDR1 and CDR2 from the germline V gene are MDHEN and SYDVKM. V was shortened by 3 bases and J by 0 bases, with 5 bases between the two germline ends. The CDR3 DNA sequence: TGTGCCAGCAGTTTCGCGAACCAAGAGACCCAGTACTTC. Translation gives CASSFANQETQYF.

The CDR3 DNA is TGTGCCACCGGGCTGAACAATGAGCAGTTCTTC. Amino acid sequence: CATGLNNEQFF. V is TRBV24-1 and J is TRBJ2-1, with D unresolved. Per the germline V gene, CDR1 is KGHDR and CDR2 is SFDVKD. Trimming stripped 9 bases from V and 5 bases from J, with 7 bases between. This CDR3 region has 11 residues.

The V gene is TRBV28, the J gene TRBJ1-6, with D tentatively TRBD1 (5 bases). The V and J ends lost 6 bases and 5 bases respectively, with 17 bases between them. The CDR3 extends over 16 amino acids. Looked up from germline, CDR1 is MDHEN and CDR2 is SYDVKM. DNA of the CDR3: TGTGCCAGCAGATCTGCCGGGACGGGAAATAATTCACCCCTCCACTTT. Amino acids: CASRSAGTGNNSPLHF. The full variable domain, completed using reference TRBV28 and TRBJ1-6, is DVKVTQSSRYLVKRTGEKVFLECVQDMDHENMFWYRQDPGLGLRLIYFSYDVKMKEKGDIPEGYSVSREKKERFSLILESASTNQTSMYLCASRSAGTGNNSPLHFGNGTRLTVT.

The rearrangement uses TRBV7-2 and TRBJ1-5; 7 bases fit TRBD1. The CDR3 contains 14 residues. Germline assignment: CDR1 SGHTA and CDR2 FQGNSA. The ends lost 5 bases at V and 7 bases at J; junction bases unmatched: 8. This CDR3 reads CASSPERGLQPQHF. The CDR3 region has the DNA TGTGCCAGCAGCCCCGAAAGGGGGCTACAGCCCCAGCATTTT.

V is TRBV5-6 and J is TRBJ1-5; D ambiguous. Per germline, CDR1 SGHDT and CDR2 YYEEEE. V gave up 0 bases and J gave up 2 bases, with 9 bases separating them. The CDR3 has 15 residues. The CDR3 protein is CASSLVGRGNQPQHF. CDR3 DNA: TGTGCCAGCAGCTTGGTCGGCCGGGGCAATCAGCCCCAGCATTTT.

The chain combines TRBV5-6 with TRBJ2-1; 14 nucleotides agree with TRBD2. The CDR3 totals 18 residues. CDR1 SGHDT and CDR2 YYEEEE come from the germline V gene. With 3 bases clipped from V and 7 bases from J, the junction kept 12 bases outside the gene matches. The CDR3 DNA reads TGTGCCAGCAGCTCGCGTGGACTAGCGGGAGGCTGGGGGAATGAGCAGTTCTTC. This codes for CASSSRGLAGGWGNEQFF.

This rearrangement joins TRBV10-2 to TRBJ2-1; D is perhaps TRBD1 (6 bases). The V end was cut by 6 bases, the J end by 4 bases, with 10 bases between. The CDR3 has 13 residues. CDR1 and CDR2 (germline): WSHSY, SAAADI. CDR3 amino acids: CASRRDTYNEQFF. CDR3 nucleotides: TGCGCCAGCAGAAGGGACACTTACAATGAGCAGTTCTTC.

This clone is a singleton in its sample. The V call is TRBV3-1 (or the pseudogene TRBV3-2), the J call TRBJ2-7; D ambiguous. Germline lookup yields CDR1 LGHDT and CDR2 YNNKEL (reference sequence). CDR3 length: 13 residues. Trimming left V 4 bases short and J 3 bases short, with 10 bases between. The CDR3 DNA is TGTGCCAGCAGCCCCCCCGGGCTCTACGAGCAGTACTTC. Its protein is CASSPPGLYEQYF.

V is TRBV28 and J is TRBJ1-6; D possibly corresponds to TRBD1 (6 bases). The CDR3 sequence is 15 residues long. V shed 5 bases and J shed 5 bases, with 13 bases lying between them. Germline V gene sequence: CDR1 MDHEN, CDR2 SYDVKM. This chain's CDR3 is CASSLGGLNNSPLHF. CDR3 in DNA: TGTGCCAGCAGTCTAGGGGGACTTAATAATTCACCCCTCCACTTT.

The chain has TRBV19 and TRBJ1-2; D is perhaps TRBD1 (6 bases). CDR3 length: 18 residues. Germline CDR1 reads LNHDA; CDR2 reads SQIVND (reference sequence). Trimming shortened V by 3 bases and J by 12 bases, and 32 bases separated the two germline ends. CDR3 DNA sequence: TGTGCCAGTAGTATCCCCAGGGGTTCTACGGGACTTCCTTTAATCCACACCTTC. Protein product: CASSIPRGSTGLPLIHTF.

The chain uses TRBV2 and TRBJ2-7; D might be TRBD1 (6 bases). The germline V gene has CDR1 SNHLY and CDR2 FYNNEI. The CDR3 has 13 residues. Deletions cut 6 bases from V and 2 bases from J, with 11 bases between. DNA for the CDR3: TGTGCCAGCAGCTCCCAGGGGACCTACGAGCAGTACTTC. Protein sequence: CASSSQGTYEQYF.

This chain's CDR3 is CASSPRAGSNQPQHF. DNA for the CDR3: TGTGCCAGCAGCCCCAGGGCGGGGAGCAATCAGCCCCAGCATTTT. The chain couples TRBV7-8 to TRBJ1-5; the D gene is possibly TRBD1 (5 bases). The germline gives CDR1 SGHVS, CDR2 FQNEAQ. CDR3 size: 15 residues. The germline V and J ends were trimmed by 5 bases and 1 base, with 12 bases remaining between them.